This T cell receptor beta chain was observed in a study of blood T cell repertoires in COVID-19. Turning to the study itself: Acute-phase and convalescent COVID-19 samples originated in the United States, Italy and Spain.

The CDR3 has 16 residues. Germline loops: CDR1 KGHSH, CDR2 LQKENI. Trimming took 0 bases from V and 2 from J, leaving 11 bases between them. Generated by immunoSEQ multiplex PCR, the TCRdb table keeps only in-frame clones and is missing some. The sample consists of 250,000 to 300,000 clones, approximately 82% of them appearing once. Participant age was roughly 18 to 90 years, and participants resided in fewer than 30 US areas. The chain couples TRBV18 to TRBJ1-5, with D possibly being TRBD1 (6 bases). Material: PBMCs or T cells enriched from blood (not recorded which). This sequence originates from a middle-aged man who had been exposed to COVID-19. The CDR3 sequence is CASSPPGGAGNQPQHF. The DNA for the CDR3 is TGTGCCAGCTCACCACCGGGGGGGGCCGGCAATCAGCCCCAGCATTTT. The whole variable domain, filled in from reference TRBV18 and TRBJ1-5, reads NAGVMQNPRHLVRRRGQEARLRCSPMKGHSHVYWYRQLPEEGLKFMVYLQKENIIDESGMPKERFSAEFPKEGPSILRIQQVVRGDSAAYFCASSPPGGAGNQPQHFGDGTRLSIL.